These T cell receptor beta chains were read from a single sample in a study of CD8+ T cells in alopecia areata. Produced via immunoSEQ multiplex PCR; TCRdb's table is partial and in-frame only. The repertoire holds 100,000 to 150,000 clones, roughly three fifths seen once, with 4.5% to 5.5% in the top ten. Sample: CD4+ T cells sorted from blood, taken at week 0. These TCRs come from a human donor with alopecia areata. The CDR3 runs from the conserved cysteine through the conserved F or W. A D gene is named only where the DNA matches it firmly. Clone size, where shown, is once, few, many, or a class for clones that have expanded.

v_gene: TRBV4-3
abundance: .
d_gene: .
j_gene: TRBJ2-7
CDR3nt: TGCGCCAGCAGCCAAGATCAGGGAAGAAGATACGAGCAGTACTTC
CDR3aa: CASSQDQGRRYEQYF

v_gene: TRBV10-3
abundance: .
d_gene: .
j_gene: TRBJ1-6
CDR3nt: TGTGCCATCAGTGGGTTTGGGGGCAATAATTCACCCCTCCACTTT
CDR3aa: CAISGFGGNNSPLHF

v_gene: TRBV5-1
abundance: once
d_gene: TRBD2
j_gene: TRBJ2-2
CDR3nt: TGCGCCAGCAGCTTGGCCGTAGCGGGAGTTACCGGGGAGCTGTTTTTT
CDR3aa: CASSLAVAGVTGELFF

v_gene: TRBV4-2
abundance: few
d_gene: .
j_gene: TRBJ2-3
CDR3nt: TGTGCCAGCAGCCAAGATCTGAGCCGTGGGATGGGCACAGATACGCAGTATTTT
CDR3aa: CASSQDLSRGMGTDTQYF

v_gene: TRBV5-6
abundance: .
d_gene: .
j_gene: TRBJ2-7
CDR3nt: TGTGCCAGCAGCTTTTTCCAGCTAGAAGCAGGCGAGCAGTACTTC
CDR3aa: CASSFFQLEAGEQYF

v_gene: TRBV4-3
abundance: .
d_gene: .
j_gene: TRBJ2-3
CDR3nt: TGCGCCAGCAGCCAAGATCAAGGAATCACAGATACGCAGTATTTT
CDR3aa: CASSQDQGITDTQYF

v_gene: TRBV23-1
abundance: .
d_gene: .
j_gene: TRBJ2-7
CDR3nt: TGCGCCAGCAGTCAACCACGGAGGGCCCCCTACGAGCAGTACTTC
CDR3aa: CASSQPRRAPYEQYF

v_gene: TRBV10-3
abundance: few
d_gene: .
j_gene: TRBJ1-2
CDR3nt: TGTGCCATCAGTGGGCCGGGGTTCGAGTATGGCTACACCTTC
CDR3aa: CAISGPGFEYGYTF

v_gene: TRBV11-2
abundance: .
d_gene: .
j_gene: TRBJ1-3
CDR3nt: TGTGCCAGCAGCAGTGGAACAGGAAACACCATATATTTT
CDR3aa: CASSSGTGNTIYF

v_gene: TRBV2
abundance: .
d_gene: .
j_gene: TRBJ2-2
CDR3nt: TGTGCCAGCGCCGGTGACGCCGGGGAGCTGTTTTTT
CDR3aa: CASAGDAGELFF

v_gene: TRBV5-4
abundance: .
d_gene: .
j_gene: TRBJ2-7
CDR3nt: TGTGCCAGCAGCTTGAGTGGACCCTCGGACTACGAGCAGTACTTC
CDR3aa: CASSLSGPSDYEQYF

v_gene: TRBV7-2
abundance: few
d_gene: TRBD1
j_gene: TRBJ2-7
CDR3nt: TGTGCCAGCAGCCTCAGCCGGGACAGGGGACACGAGCAGTACTTC
CDR3aa: CASSLSRDRGHEQYF

v_gene: TRBV9
abundance: .
d_gene: .
j_gene: TRBJ1-3
CDR3nt: TGTGCCAGCAGCGTAACGTCTGGAAACACCATATATTTT
CDR3aa: CASSVTSGNTIYF

v_gene: TRBV10-3
abundance: few
d_gene: TRBD2
j_gene: TRBJ2-7
CDR3nt: TGTGCCATCACCAGCCGGGACTATTCATACGAGCAGTACTTC
CDR3aa: CAITSRDYSYEQYF

v_gene: TRBV4-1
abundance: .
d_gene: TRBD2
j_gene: TRBJ2-3
CDR3nt: TGCGCCAGCAGCGAGACTAGCGGGGGGGCAGATACGCAGTATTTT
CDR3aa: CASSETSGGADTQYF

v_gene: TRBV6-6
abundance: .
d_gene: TRBD1
j_gene: TRBJ2-3
CDR3nt: TGTGCCAGCGGATTACAGGGGGCTACGCAGTATTTT
CDR3aa: CASGLQGATQYF

v_gene: TRBV7-3
abundance: .
d_gene: .
j_gene: TRBJ1-2
CDR3nt: TGTGCCAGCAGCTCATCACGTGGGGATGGCTACACCTTC
CDR3aa: CASSSSRGDGYTF

v_gene: TRBV29-1
abundance: .
d_gene: .
j_gene: TRBJ2-1
CDR3nt: TGCAGCGTTGAAAAGCGTTCCTACAATGAGCAGTTCTTC
CDR3aa: CSVEKRSYNEQFF

v_gene: TRBV18
abundance: .
d_gene: .
j_gene: TRBJ2-5
CDR3nt: TGTGCCAGCTCACCAGGGCAGGGAGAGACCCAGTACTTC
CDR3aa: CASSPGQGETQYF

v_gene: TRBV5-6
abundance: many
d_gene: .
j_gene: TRBJ1-6
CDR3nt: TGTGCCAGCAGCTTGGACCAGGATTCACCCCTCCACTTT
CDR3aa: CASSLDQDSPLHF

v_gene: TRBV29-1
abundance: .
d_gene: .
j_gene: TRBJ2-3
CDR3nt: TGCAGCGTTCAGGGACGGGGCACAGGTACGCAGTATTTT
CDR3aa: CSVQGRGTGTQYF

v_gene: TRBV5-1
abundance: .
d_gene: .
j_gene: TRBJ1-3
CDR3nt: TGCGCCAGCAGCCCAGGGAGTGGAAACACCATATATTTT
CDR3aa: CASSPGSGNTIYF

v_gene: TRBV4-1
abundance: .
d_gene: .
j_gene: TRBJ1-4
CDR3nt: TGCGCCAGCAGCCAAGATCCCTCCACCCCATTTAAAGAACTGTTTTTT
CDR3aa: CASSQDPSTPFKELFF

v_gene: TRBV9
abundance: .
d_gene: .
j_gene: TRBJ1-1
CDR3nt: TGTGCCAGCAGCGTAAGGGGCATGAACACTGAAGCTTTCTTT
CDR3aa: CASSVRGMNTEAFF

v_gene: TRBV5-6
abundance: .
d_gene: .
j_gene: TRBJ2-7
CDR3nt: TGTGCCAGCAGCTTGATGGGGACGTCCTACGAGCAGTACTTC
CDR3aa: CASSLMGTSYEQYF

v_gene: TRBV6-5
abundance: .
d_gene: TRBD1
j_gene: TRBJ2-7
CDR3nt: TGTGCCAGCAGTCCCGGGACAGCCTCCCCGAGCGAGCAGTACTTC
CDR3aa: CASSPGTASPSEQYF

v_gene: TRBV9
abundance: once
d_gene: TRBD1
j_gene: TRBJ1-1
CDR3nt: TGTGCCAGCAGCGTAGCAGGGGGGATGAACACTGAAGCTTTCTTT
CDR3aa: CASSVAGGMNTEAFF

v_gene: TRBV5-4
abundance: .
d_gene: TRBD2
j_gene: TRBJ2-7
CDR3nt: TGTGCCAGCAGCCCTATTCTAGCGGGCGAGCAGTACTTC
CDR3aa: CASSPILAGEQYF

v_gene: TRBV4-2
abundance: few
d_gene: .
j_gene: TRBJ2-3
CDR3nt: TGTGCCAGCAGCCAAGATTCTAGAAACGCAGTAGCGCAGTATTTT
CDR3aa: CASSQDSRNAVAQYF

v_gene: TRBV10-3
abundance: .
d_gene: TRBD2
j_gene: TRBJ2-7
CDR3nt: TGTGCCATCGGACTAGCGGGAGGGCACTACGAGCAGTACTTC
CDR3aa: CAIGLAGGHYEQYF

v_gene: TRBV28
abundance: .
d_gene: .
j_gene: TRBJ1-5
CDR3nt: TGTGCCAGCAGAGGGAACAATCAGCCCCAGCATTTT
CDR3aa: CASRGNNQPQHF

v_gene: TRBV28
abundance: few
d_gene: TRBD1
j_gene: TRBJ2-7
CDR3nt: TGTGCCAGCAGTTCTCACGGGACAGGCACCTACGAGCAGTACTTC
CDR3aa: CASSSHGTGTYEQYF

v_gene: TRBV19
abundance: .
d_gene: .
j_gene: TRBJ1-6
CDR3nt: TGTGCCAGTTCTAGGAGCTCCTATAATTCACCCCTCCACTTT
CDR3aa: CASSRSSYNSPLHF

v_gene: TRBV11-2
abundance: .
d_gene: TRBD2
j_gene: TRBJ2-3
CDR3nt: TGTGCCAGCATGACGGGACTAGCGAGAGATACGCAGTATTTT
CDR3aa: CASMTGLARDTQYF

v_gene: TRBV2
abundance: .
d_gene: TRBD1
j_gene: TRBJ1-2
CDR3nt: TGTGCCAGCACCGACTTGCAGGGGGGTAACTATGGCTACACCTTC
CDR3aa: CASTDLQGGNYGYTF

v_gene: TRBV7-9
abundance: .
d_gene: .
j_gene: TRBJ1-3
CDR3nt: TGTGCCAGCGGCCTCGGGTTGCGGGGCTCTGGAAACACCATATATTTT
CDR3aa: CASGLGLRGSGNTIYF

v_gene: TRBV6-5
abundance: .
d_gene: TRBD2
j_gene: TRBJ2-7
CDR3nt: TGTGCCAGCAGTGCCTCCCCAGGACTAGCATACGAGCAGTACTTC
CDR3aa: CASSASPGLAYEQYF

v_gene: TRBV7-9
abundance: .
d_gene: .
j_gene: TRBJ1-6
CDR3nt: TGTGCCAGCAGCTTCGACTTTCCACCCCTCCACTTT
CDR3aa: CASSFDFPPLHF

v_gene: TRBV5-1
abundance: .
d_gene: .
j_gene: TRBJ1-1
CDR3nt: TGCGCCAGCACCCCGGCGGCTGGGTCTACTGAAGCTTTCTTT
CDR3aa: CASTPAAGSTEAFF

v_gene: TRBV7-9
abundance: .
d_gene: .
j_gene: TRBJ2-7
CDR3nt: TGTGCCAGCAGCCCGGAGGGTCGGAGATACGAGCAGTACTTC
CDR3aa: CASSPEGRRYEQYF

v_gene: TRBV7-8
abundance: .
d_gene: TRBD2
j_gene: TRBJ2-3
CDR3nt: TGTGCCAGCAGCCCCGCCGCGGGGGGGAGCACAGATACGCAGTATTTT
CDR3aa: CASSPAAGGSTDTQYF

v_gene: TRBV9
abundance: .
d_gene: .
j_gene: TRBJ2-1
CDR3nt: TGTGCCAGCAGCGTAGGTGTCGGGGACGCATACTCCTACAATGAGCAGTTCTTC
CDR3aa: CASSVGVGDAYSYNEQFF

v_gene: TRBV6-6
abundance: .
d_gene: .
j_gene: TRBJ2-5
CDR3nt: TGTGCCAGCAGTTTTACGAGGAAGACCCAGTACTTC
CDR3aa: CASSFTRKTQYF

v_gene: TRBV7-2
abundance: few
d_gene: .
j_gene: TRBJ2-5
CDR3nt: TGTGCCAGCACCGAACCCTCCCGACAAGAGACCCAGTACTTC
CDR3aa: CASTEPSRQETQYF

v_gene: TRBV7-9
abundance: .
d_gene: TRBD1
j_gene: TRBJ2-7
CDR3nt: TGTGCCAGCAGCCCCAACAGGGACAGTGAGGTCGAGCAGTACTTC
CDR3aa: CASSPNRDSEVEQYF

v_gene: TRBV7-9
abundance: few
d_gene: .
j_gene: TRBJ2-1
CDR3nt: TGTGCCAGCAGCTTAGAACAGGGATGGAATGAGCAGTTCTTC
CDR3aa: CASSLEQGWNEQFF

v_gene: TRBV27
abundance: .
d_gene: .
j_gene: TRBJ1-1
CDR3nt: TGTGCCAGCAGTTTACGTGGGTATGAGAACACTGAAGCTTTCTTT
CDR3aa: CASSLRGYENTEAFF

v_gene: TRBV6-5
abundance: .
d_gene: TRBD1
j_gene: TRBJ2-1
CDR3nt: TGTGCCAGCAGCGGACAGGGTAGCGAGCAGTTCTTC
CDR3aa: CASSGQGSEQFF